These 13 T cell receptor beta chains share one sample of origin, sequenced in a study of beta chain features in type 1 diabetes listed by TCRdb under 2018. The protocol used for the library was the immunoSEQ multiplex PCR assay. The High Capacity cDNA Reverse Transcription Kit was used to reverse transcribe all of the isolated RNA, meaning that expressed TCRB transcripts were what got sequenced. TCRdb retrieved this table from immuneACCESS and kept in-frame rearrangements only. Not all clones are present; in checked studies, unresolved V genes account for under half, and no reason is known for the remainder. The sample table holds about 900,000 clones, of which 17% were seen once. The top ten clones comprise 0.023% of the sample. Sequencing was performed on naive CD4+ T cells from blood. The cell subset or site tag for this specimen amounts to: true naive CD4+ T cells. The receptor set was obtained from a woman aged 18-29 years in good health.

This clone was seen only a few times. This rearrangement joins TRBV18 to TRBJ2-7; D ambiguous. The CDR3 runs 16 residues. V was pared by 3 bases and J by 0 bases, with 15 bases between. Germline loops: CDR1 KGHSH, CDR2 LQKENI. CDR3 DNA: TGTGCCAGCTCACCTGGACGACTCCTAAACTCCTACGAGCAGTACTTC. It encodes CASSPGRLLNSYEQYF.

The chain is built from TRBV5-1 and TRBJ2-1; D is perhaps TRBD1 (6 bases). The ends were cut back, 5 bases at V and 4 bases at J, with 10 bases in the middle. The CDR3 has 13 residues. The germline V gene has CDR1 SGHRS and CDR2 YFSETQ. In DNA, the CDR3 is TGCGCCAGCAGAAGGGACACGTACAATGAGCAGTTCTTC. Translating gives CASRRDTYNEQFF.

V and J are TRBV6-5 and TRBJ1-2; D remains unclear. CDR1 is MNHEY and CDR2 is SVGAGI in the germline V gene. V was shortened by 0 bases and J by 4 bases, with 6 bases between the two germline ends. The CDR3 is 13 residues long. CDR3 nucleotide sequence: TGTGCCAGCAGTTACTCGTCGATCTATGGCTACACCTTC. Translated: CASSYSSIYGYTF.

This clone was detected only a few times. This chain connects TRBV9 to TRBJ1-1; D call uncertain. The CDR3 contains 16 residues. Trimming left V 3 bases short and J 1 base short, with 16 bases between. Germline loops: CDR1 SGDLS, CDR2 YYNGEE. Written as DNA, the CDR3 is TGTGCCAGCAGCGCACAGCCTTCGAGGCGGAACACTGAAGCTTTCTTT. This gives the protein CASSAQPSRRNTEAFF.

This chain uses TRBV28 with TRBJ2-3, with TRBD1 identical over 11 bases. Germline V CDR1 and CDR2: MDHEN, SYDVKM. V lost 7 bases, J lost 6 bases, and 6 bases stayed unmatched. This CDR3 is built from 14 residues. As DNA, the CDR3 is TGTGCCAGCACCGCGGGACAGGGGGATGATACGCAGTATTTT. Amino acid sequence: CASTAGQGDDTQYF.

This chain joins TRBV28 and TRBJ2-4; a weak D match, TRBD1 (6 bases). CDR3 length: 15 residues. V was clipped by 5 bases and J by 2 bases, with 13 bases between them. CDR1 is MDHEN, CDR2 SYDVKM, per germline. In nucleotides, the CDR3 is TGTGCCAGCAGTACAGGGAGCCAGACCAAAAACATTCAGTACTTC. It specifies CASSTGSQTKNIQYF.

This clone was recorded a few times. The V gene is TRBV29-1, the J gene TRBJ2-1, with 7 bases aligning to TRBD2. The CDR3 has 11 amino acids. Germline loops: CDR1 SQVTM, CDR2 ANQGSEA. The junction had 8 bases not matched to a gene; V was cut back by 3 bases and J by 15 bases. CDR3 DNA sequence: TGCAGCGTTGAGGCGGGAGATTTGCCGTTCTTC. Its protein is CSVEAGDLPFF.

This chain links TRBV6-6 with TRBJ2-7; 7 positions match TRBD2. Per the germline V gene, CDR1 is MNHNY and CDR2 is SVGAGI (reference sequence). CDR3 length equals 15 residues. With V trimmed by 0 bases and J by 6 bases, 8 bases remained unmatched. The CDR3 sequence is CASSYSVLAGAEQYF. The DNA of the CDR3 is TGTGCCAGCAGTTACTCGGTTTTAGCGGGCGCCGAGCAGTACTTC.

The chain combines TRBV7-2 with TRBJ1-2; TRBD1 might be the D (5 bases). Trimming took off 2 bases at V and 3 bases at J, with 13 bases between the two ends. Per germline, CDR1 SGHTA and CDR2 FQGNSA. This CDR3 has 15 residues. CDR3: CASSLWGAMDYGYTF. The CDR3 DNA sequence: TGTGCCAGCAGCTTATGGGGCGCGATGGACTATGGCTACACCTTC.

V and J are TRBV10-3 and TRBJ1-5, with D possibly matching TRBD1 (5 bases). This CDR3 region has 15 residues. Looked up from germline, CDR1 is ENHRY and CDR2 is SYGVKD. V dropped 4 bases and J dropped 4 bases, with 14 bases sitting between them. CDR3: CAISAGKGNNQPQHF. The CDR3 DNA follows: TGTGCCATCAGTGCAGGGAAGGGGAATAATCAGCCCCAGCATTTT.

This clone has a single count. The chain is built from TRBV6-6 and TRBJ1-3; D is unresolved. With 9 bases removed from V and 0 bases from J, the gap between germline ends came to 15 bases. The CDR3 loop spans 15 amino acids. From germline, CDR1 is MNHNY and CDR2 SVGAGI (reference sequence). The CDR3 protein is CASLPTANSGNTIYF. For the CDR3, the DNA is TGTGCCAGTCTCCCCACAGCGAACTCTGGAAACACCATATATTTT.

The chain combines TRBV7-9 with TRBJ2-3; 9 nucleotides align to TRBD1. The CDR3 is made up of 16 amino acids. Unmatched junction bases numbered 16, after V lost 4 bases and J lost 11 bases. Germline V CDR1 and CDR2: SEHNR, FQNEAQ (reference sequence). The CDR3 loop is CASSSPGTGPWSRQYF. Written as DNA, the CDR3 is TGTGCCAGCAGCTCTCCCGGGACAGGGCCCTGGAGCCGGCAGTATTTT.

This clone came up a few times. The chain links TRBV28 to TRBJ2-7, with D possibly TRBD1 on 5 matching bases. This CDR3 contains 14 residues. The V end was cut by 1 base, the J end by 3 bases, with 10 bases between. Looked up from germline, CDR1 is MDHEN and CDR2 is SYDVKM. DNA of the CDR3: TGTGCCAGCAGTTTATCAGGGATATACTACGAGCAGTACTTC. Residues: CASSLSGIYYEQYF. Together with reference TRBV28 and TRBJ2-7, the CDR3 gives the full variable domain: DVKVTQSSRYLVKRTGEKVFLECVQDMDHENMFWYRQDPGLGLRLIYFSYDVKMKEKGDIPEGYSVSREKKERFSLILESASTNQTSMYLCASSLSGIYYEQYFGPGTRLTVT.